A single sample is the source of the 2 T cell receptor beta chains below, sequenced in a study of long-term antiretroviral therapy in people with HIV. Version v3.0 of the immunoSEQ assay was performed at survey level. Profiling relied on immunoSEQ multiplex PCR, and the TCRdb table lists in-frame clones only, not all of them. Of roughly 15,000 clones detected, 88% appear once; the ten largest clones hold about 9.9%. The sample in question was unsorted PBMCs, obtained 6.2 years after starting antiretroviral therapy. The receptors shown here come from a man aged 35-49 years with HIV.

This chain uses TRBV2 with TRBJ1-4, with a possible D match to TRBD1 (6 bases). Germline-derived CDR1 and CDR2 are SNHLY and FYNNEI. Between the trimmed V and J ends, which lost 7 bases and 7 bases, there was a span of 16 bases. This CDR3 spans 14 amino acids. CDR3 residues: CASTTGTGSEKLFF. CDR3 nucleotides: TGTGCCAGCACCACCGGTACAGGGTCTGAAAAACTGTTTTTT.

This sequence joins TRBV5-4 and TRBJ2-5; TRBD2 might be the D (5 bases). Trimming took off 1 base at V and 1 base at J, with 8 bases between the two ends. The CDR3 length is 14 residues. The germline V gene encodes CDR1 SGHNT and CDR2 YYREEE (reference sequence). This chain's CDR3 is CASSLSGIQETQYF. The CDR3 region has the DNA TGTGCCAGCAGCTTGTCGGGGATCCAAGAGACCCAGTACTTC. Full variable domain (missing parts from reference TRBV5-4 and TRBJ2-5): ETGVTQSPTHLIKTRGQQVTLRCSSQSGHNTVSWYQQALGQGPQFIFQYYREEENGRGNFPPRFSGLQFPNYSSELNVNALELDDSALYLCASSLSGIQETQYFGPGTRLLVL.